This T cell receptor beta chain came from a study of control samples from healthy donors and cancer patients. Libraries were prepared by immunoSEQ multiplex PCR; TCRdb keeps only in-frame clonotypes and omits some of them. The sample yields under 20,000 clones, roughly four fifths seen once. Germline CDR1 reads MGHDK; CDR2 reads SYGVNS. CDR3 size: 14 residues. The V gene end was trimmed by 3 bases and the J gene end by 7 bases; junction bases not matched to a gene: 4. J is TRBJ2-1 and V is TRBV25-1, with TRBD1 matching 9 bases. The sample consisted of PBMCs. The origin of this receptor is a man older than 75 with head and neck cancer. The CDR3: CASSEPGQGNEQFF. DNA of the CDR3: TGTGCCAGCAGTGAGCCGGGACAGGGTAATGAGCAGTTCTTC.